This TCR beta chain was observed in a study of OX40 agonist ivuxolimab in advanced cancers. General study points: Clonal expansion was seen in CD4+ and CD8+ blood T cells by week 6 at 0.1 to 3.0 mg/kg.

To note about this clone: Its antigen is still unknown.

The repertoire was sequenced with immunoSEQ multiplex PCR; TCRdb's copy has only in-frame clones and lacks some. This sample has around 72,000 clones, with over 75% found just once. This TCR was sampled from an adult with an advanced solid tumor such as melanoma, head and neck, liver or kidney cancer. The input for sequencing was CD4+ or CD8+ T cells sorted from blood, taken in a trial of the OX40 agonist ivuxolimab.

CDR3 residues: CASFRWGREETQYF. CDR3 in DNA: TGTGCCAGCTTCCGTTGGGGAAGGGAAGAGACCCAGTACTTC. The gene calls are TRBV5-8 and TRBJ2-5; D unclear. Germline V CDR1 and CDR2: SGHTS, YDEGEE. CDR3 length: 14 amino acids. The germline V and J ends were trimmed by 7 bases and 3 bases, with 16 bases remaining between them.